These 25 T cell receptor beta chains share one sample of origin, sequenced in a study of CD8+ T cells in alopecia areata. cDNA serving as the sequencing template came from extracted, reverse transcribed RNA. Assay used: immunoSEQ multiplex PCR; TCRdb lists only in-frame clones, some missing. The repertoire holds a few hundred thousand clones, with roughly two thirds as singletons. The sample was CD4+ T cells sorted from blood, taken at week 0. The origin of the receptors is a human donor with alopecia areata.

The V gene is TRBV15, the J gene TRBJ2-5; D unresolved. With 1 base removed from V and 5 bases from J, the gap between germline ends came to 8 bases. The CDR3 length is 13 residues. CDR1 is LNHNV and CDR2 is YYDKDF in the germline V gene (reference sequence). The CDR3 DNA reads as TGTGCCACCAGCAGAGTGGGATTGGAGACCCAGTACTTC. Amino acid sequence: CATSRVGLETQYF.

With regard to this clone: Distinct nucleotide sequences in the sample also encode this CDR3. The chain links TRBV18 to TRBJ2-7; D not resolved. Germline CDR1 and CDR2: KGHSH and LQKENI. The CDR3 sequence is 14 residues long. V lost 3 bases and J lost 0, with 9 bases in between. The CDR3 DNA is TGTGCCAGCTCACCGGGCCTCGACTCCTACGAGCAGTACTTC. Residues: CASSPGLDSYEQYF.

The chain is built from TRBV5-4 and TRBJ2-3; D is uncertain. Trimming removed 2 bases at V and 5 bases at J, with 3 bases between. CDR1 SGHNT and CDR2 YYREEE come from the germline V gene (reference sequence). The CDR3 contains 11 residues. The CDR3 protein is CASSFRDTQYF. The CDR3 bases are TGTGCCAGCAGCTTCAGAGATACGCAGTATTTT.

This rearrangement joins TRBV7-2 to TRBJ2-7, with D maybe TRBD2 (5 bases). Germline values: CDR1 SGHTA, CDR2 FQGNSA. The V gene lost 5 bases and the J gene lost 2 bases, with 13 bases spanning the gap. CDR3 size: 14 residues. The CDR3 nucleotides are TGTGCCAGCAGCCCTCGGAGGACCACCTACGAGCAGTACTTC. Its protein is CASSPRRTTYEQYF.

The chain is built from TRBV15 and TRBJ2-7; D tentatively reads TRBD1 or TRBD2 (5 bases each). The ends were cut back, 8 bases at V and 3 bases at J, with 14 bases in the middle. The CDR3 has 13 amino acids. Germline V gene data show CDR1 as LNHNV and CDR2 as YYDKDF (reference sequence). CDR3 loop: CATSTGAGYEQYF. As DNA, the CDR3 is TGTGCCACCTCCACAGGTGCGGGCTACGAGCAGTACTTC.

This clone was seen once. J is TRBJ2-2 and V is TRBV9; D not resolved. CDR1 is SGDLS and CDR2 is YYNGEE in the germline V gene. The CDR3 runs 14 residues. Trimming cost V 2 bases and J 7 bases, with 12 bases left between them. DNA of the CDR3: TGTGCCAGCAGCGTCCTGACATTGGGCGGGGAGCTGTTTTTT. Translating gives CASSVLTLGGELFF.

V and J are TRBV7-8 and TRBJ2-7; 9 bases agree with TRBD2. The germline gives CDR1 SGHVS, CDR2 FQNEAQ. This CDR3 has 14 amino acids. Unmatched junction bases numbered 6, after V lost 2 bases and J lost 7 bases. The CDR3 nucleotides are TGTGCCAGCAGCTTACCCGCGGGGGGGCAAGAGCAGTACTTC. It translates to CASSLPAGGQEQYF.

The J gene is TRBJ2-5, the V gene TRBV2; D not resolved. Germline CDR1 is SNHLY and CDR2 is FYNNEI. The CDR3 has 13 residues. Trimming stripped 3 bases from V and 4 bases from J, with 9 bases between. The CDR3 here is CASSDWLGETQYF. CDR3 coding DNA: TGTGCCAGCAGTGATTGGTTGGGAGAGACCCAGTACTTC.

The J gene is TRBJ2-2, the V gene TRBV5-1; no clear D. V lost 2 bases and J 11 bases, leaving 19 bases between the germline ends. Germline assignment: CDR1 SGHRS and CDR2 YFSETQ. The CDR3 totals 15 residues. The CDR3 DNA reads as TGCGCCAGCAGCTTTCTGGGTCTGTTAGAATCTGAGCTGTTTTTT. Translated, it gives CASSFLGLLESELFF. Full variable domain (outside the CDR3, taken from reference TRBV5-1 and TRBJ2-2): KAGVTQTPRYLIKTRGQQVTLSCSPISGHRSVSWYQQTPGQGLQFLFEYFSETQRNKGNFPGRFSGRQFSNSRSEMNVSTLELGDSALYLCASSFLGLLESELFFGEGSRLTVL.

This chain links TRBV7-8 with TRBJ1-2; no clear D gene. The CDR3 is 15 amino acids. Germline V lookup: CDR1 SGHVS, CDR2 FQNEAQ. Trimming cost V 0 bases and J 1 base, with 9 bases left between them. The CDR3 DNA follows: TGTGCCAGCAGCTTAGCCGGTGGGGTTAACTATGGCTACACCTTC. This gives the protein CASSLAGGVNYGYTF. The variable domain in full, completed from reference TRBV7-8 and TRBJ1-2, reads GAGVSQSPRYKVAKRGQDVALRCDPISGHVSLFWYQQALGQGPEFLTYFQNEAQLDKSGLPSDRFFAERPEGSVSTLKIQRTQQEDSAVYLCASSLAGGVNYGYTFGSGTRLTVV.

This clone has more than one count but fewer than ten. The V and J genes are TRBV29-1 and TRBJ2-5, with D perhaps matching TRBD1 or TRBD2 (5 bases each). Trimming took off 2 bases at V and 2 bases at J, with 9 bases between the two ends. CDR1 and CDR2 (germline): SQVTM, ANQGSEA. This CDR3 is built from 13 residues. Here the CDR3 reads CSVEWDEQETQYF. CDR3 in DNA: TGCAGCGTTGAATGGGACGAACAAGAGACCCAGTACTTC.

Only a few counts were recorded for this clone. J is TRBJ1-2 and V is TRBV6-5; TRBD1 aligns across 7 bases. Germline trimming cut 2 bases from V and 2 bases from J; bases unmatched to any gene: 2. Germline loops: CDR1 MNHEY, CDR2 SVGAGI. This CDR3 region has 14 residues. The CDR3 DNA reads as TGTGCCAGCAGTTACAGGGGGCCCAACTATGGCTACACCTTC. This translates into CASSYRGPNYGYTF.

The DNA for the CDR3 is TGTGCCTGGAGTTGGGAGCAGTCACCCCTCCACTTT. It is translated as CAWSWEQSPLHF. The chain couples TRBV30 to TRBJ1-6; D unresolved. The CDR3 spans 12 residues. Between the trimmed V and J ends, which lost 2 bases and 10 bases, there was a span of 9 bases. The germline gives CDR1 GTSNPN, CDR2 SVGIG (reference sequence).

CDR3 DNA: TGTGCCAGCAGCTTGGGTCAGACACATTACGAGCAGTACTTC. Translated: CASSLGQTHYEQYF. V is TRBV5-6 and J is TRBJ2-7; D is unresolved. From germline, CDR1 is SGHDT and CDR2 YYEEEE. With 0 bases removed from V and 4 bases from J, the gap between germline ends came to 11 bases. The CDR3 runs 14 residues.

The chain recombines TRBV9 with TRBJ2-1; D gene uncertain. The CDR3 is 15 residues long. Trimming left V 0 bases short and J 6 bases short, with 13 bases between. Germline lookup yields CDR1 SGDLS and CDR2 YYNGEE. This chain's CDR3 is CASSVGGDTINEQFF. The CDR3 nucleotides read TGTGCCAGCAGCGTAGGTGGGGATACAATCAATGAGCAGTTCTTC.

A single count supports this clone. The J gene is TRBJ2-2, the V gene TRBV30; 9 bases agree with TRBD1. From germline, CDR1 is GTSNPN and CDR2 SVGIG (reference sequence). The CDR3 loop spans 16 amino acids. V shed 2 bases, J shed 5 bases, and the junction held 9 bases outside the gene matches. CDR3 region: CAWSILGTGITGELFF. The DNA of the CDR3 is TGTGCCTGGAGTATCTTGGGGACAGGGATAACCGGGGAGCTGTTTTTT.

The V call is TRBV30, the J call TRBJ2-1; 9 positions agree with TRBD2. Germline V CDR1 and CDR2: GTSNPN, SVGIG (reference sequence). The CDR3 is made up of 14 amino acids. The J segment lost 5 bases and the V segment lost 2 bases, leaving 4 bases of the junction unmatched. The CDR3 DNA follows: TGTGCCTGGAGTTTAGCGGGGGTCCACAATGAGCAGTTCTTC. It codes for CAWSLAGVHNEQFF.

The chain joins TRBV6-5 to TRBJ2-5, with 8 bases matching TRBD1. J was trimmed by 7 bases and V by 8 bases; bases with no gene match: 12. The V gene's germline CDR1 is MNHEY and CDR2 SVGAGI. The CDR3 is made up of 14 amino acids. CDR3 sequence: CASGWTGPVGTQYF. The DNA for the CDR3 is TGTGCCAGCGGCTGGACAGGGCCTGTTGGGACCCAGTACTTC.

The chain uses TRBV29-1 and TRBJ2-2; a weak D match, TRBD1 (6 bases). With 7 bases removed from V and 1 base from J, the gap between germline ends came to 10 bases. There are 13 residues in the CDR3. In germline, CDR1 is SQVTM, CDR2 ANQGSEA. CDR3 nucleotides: TGCAGCGCCTCGGGACAGAACACCGGGGAGCTGTTTTTT. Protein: CSASGQNTGELFF.

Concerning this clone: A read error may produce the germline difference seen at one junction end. The CDR3 loop reads CASSLPGSGQETQYF. The CDR3 nucleotides read TGTGCTAGCAGCTTACCCGGGAGCGGCCAAGAGACCCAGTACTTC. The chain uses TRBV7-7 and TRBJ2-5; tentatively, D is TRBD2 (6 bases). CDR1 is SSHAT, CDR2 FNYEAQ, per germline (reference sequence). The CDR3 is made up of 15 amino acids.

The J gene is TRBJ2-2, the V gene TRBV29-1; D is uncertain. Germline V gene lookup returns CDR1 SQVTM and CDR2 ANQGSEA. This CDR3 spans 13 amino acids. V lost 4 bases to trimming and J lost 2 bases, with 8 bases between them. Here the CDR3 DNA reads TGCAGCGTTGTTCGAGTCAACACCGGGGAGCTGTTTTTT. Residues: CSVVRVNTGELFF.

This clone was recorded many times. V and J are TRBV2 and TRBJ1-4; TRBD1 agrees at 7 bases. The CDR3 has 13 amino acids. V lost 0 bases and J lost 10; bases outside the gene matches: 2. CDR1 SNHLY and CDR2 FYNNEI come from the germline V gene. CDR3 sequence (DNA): TGTGCCAGCAGTGAAGCGCAGGGGGGAAAACTGTTTTTT. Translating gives CASSEAQGGKLFF.

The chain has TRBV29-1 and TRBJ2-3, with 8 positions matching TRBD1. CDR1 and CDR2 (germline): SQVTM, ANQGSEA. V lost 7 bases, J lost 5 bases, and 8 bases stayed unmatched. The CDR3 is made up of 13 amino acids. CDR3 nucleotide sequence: TGCAGCGCCGGAACAGGGGGTGGAGATACGCAGTATTTT. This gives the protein CSAGTGGGDTQYF.

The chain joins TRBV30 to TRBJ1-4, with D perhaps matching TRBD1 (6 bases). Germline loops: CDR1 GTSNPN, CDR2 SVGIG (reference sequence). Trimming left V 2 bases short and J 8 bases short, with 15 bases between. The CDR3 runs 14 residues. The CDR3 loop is CAWSIGGLGEKLFF. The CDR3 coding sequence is TGTGCCTGGAGTATTGGGGGGCTGGGGGAAAAACTGTTTTTT. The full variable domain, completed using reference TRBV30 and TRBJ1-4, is SQTIHQWPATLVQPVGSPLSLECTVEGTSNPNLYWYRQAAGRGLQLLFYSVGIGQISSEVPQNLSASRPQDRQFILSSKKLLLSDSGFYLCAWSIGGLGEKLFFGSGTQLSVL.

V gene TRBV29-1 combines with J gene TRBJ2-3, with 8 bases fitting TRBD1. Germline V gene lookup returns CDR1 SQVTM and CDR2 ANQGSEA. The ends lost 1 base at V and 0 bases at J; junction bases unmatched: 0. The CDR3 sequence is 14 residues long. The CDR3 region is CSVEGTGSTDTQYF. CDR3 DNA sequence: TGCAGCGTTGAAGGGACAGGGAGCACAGATACGCAGTATTTT.